One and the same sample provided the 4 T cell receptor beta chains below, sequenced in a study of Graves' ophthalmopathy and Graves' hyperthyroidism. RNA transcripts were the template, and TCR beta CDR3 regions were amplified from them. First-round RT-PCR employed HTBI primers, with a second-round multiplex PCR after it. TCRdb reanalysed the multiplex PCR reads using MiXCR and keeps one entry per CDR3 protein. The sample has around 1.1 million distinct CDR3 sequences; about two fifths are singletons. Sequencing was carried out using peripheral blood or thyroid tissue (not recorded which). Receptors originate from an adult man with Graves' hyperthyroidism.

This CDR3 is CASSLGERRNTIYF. As DNA, the CDR3 is TGTGCCAGCAGCTTGGGGGAGCGGCGAAACACCATATATTTT. The chain combines TRBV7-8 with TRBJ1-3; D possibly corresponds to TRBD1 (5 bases). The CDR3 runs to 14 residues. V shed 3 bases and J shed 5 bases, with 11 bases lying between them. Germline CDR1 is SGHVS and CDR2 is FQNEAQ.

The rearrangement links TRBV20-1 to TRBJ1-5; 11 bases fit TRBD1. CDR3 length equals 17 residues. CDR1 and CDR2 (germline): DFQATT, SNEGSKA (reference sequence). V lost 0 bases and J lost 2; bases outside the gene matches: 6. The CDR3 protein is CSARDKWTGGGNQPQHF. The CDR3 DNA sequence: TGCAGTGCTAGAGATAAGTGGACAGGGGGCGGCAATCAGCCCCAGCATTTT.

This sequence joins TRBV20-1 and TRBJ2-7, with TRBD2 as a possible D gene (6 bases). Germline V gene lookup returns CDR1 DFQATT and CDR2 SNEGSKA (reference sequence). The CDR3 consists of 16 residues. Trimming cost V 6 bases and J 0 bases, with 21 bases left between them. The CDR3: CSAQAALAPSSYEQYF. The CDR3 region has the DNA TGCAGTGCGCAAGCGGCCCTAGCGCCCAGCTCCTACGAGCAGTACTTC.

This chain connects TRBV7-9 to TRBJ1-5, with a tentative D call TRBD1 (6 bases). CDR1 SEHNR and CDR2 FQNEAQ come from the germline V gene (reference sequence). The V end lost 6 bases, the J end lost 7 bases, and 19 bases lay between the germline ends. The CDR3 has 15 residues. In DNA, the CDR3 is TGTGCCAGCAGTTTAAATAGACAGGCTCTCCAGCCCCAGCATTTT. Translation: CASSLNRQALQPQHF.